This T cell receptor beta chain was documented in a study of blood T cell repertoires in COVID-19. In the study overall: Sample material is recorded as cDNA or gDNA derived from T cells, B-cell-depleted T cells, or PBMCs.

Authors' processing steps: Reference gene primer amplification gave estimated nucleated cell counts. The repertoire was sequenced with immunoSEQ multiplex PCR; TCRdb's copy has only in-frame clones and lacks some. V and J calls and clone size are as listed in that table; D and trimming were resolved from the DNA. This sample carries some 330,000 clones, 80% to 85% of them seen once, and the ten largest clones take approximately 5%. Trimming took off 3 bases at V and 2 bases at J, with 7 bases between the two ends. The CDR3 has 13 residues. Germline-derived CDR1 and CDR2 are LNHNV and YYDKDF (reference sequence). The age range of participants was 18 to 89 years, with residence in about two dozen US areas. With regard to this clone: The sample contains more than one DNA sequence encoding this CDR3.

The chain couples TRBV15 to TRBJ1-2, with D possibly being TRBD1 (5 bases). Sequencing was performed on PBMCs or T cells enriched from blood (not recorded which). The TCR originated in a woman aged 45-65 years who had recovered from COVID-19. DNA of the CDR3: TGTGCCACCAGCAGGGGGGGGAACTATGGCTACACCTTC. Translation gives CATSRGGNYGYTF.